Sequencing of this T cell receptor beta chain was carried out in a study of T cells in Graves' hyperthyroidism and ophthalmopathy. The V segment lost 1 base and the J segment 2 bases; nucleotides outside the gene matches: 3. CDR3 length equals 15 residues. Germline V gene lookup returns CDR1 GTSNPN and CDR2 SVGIG (reference sequence). In its sample, this clonotype was seen many times. Its antigen is still unknown. The study based diagnoses on clinical symptoms, serum thyroxine and TRAb, thyroid ultrasound and orbital computed tomography. PBMCs were derived from under 13 ml fresh peripheral blood. Study-wide points: Most thyroid clonotypes expanded above 0.001 appeared in blood too.

The CDR3 regions of TCR beta were amplified from RNA transcripts. In the first-round RT-PCR of the TCR CDR3, the HTBI primer set was used. TCRdb reanalysed the multiplex PCR reads using MiXCR and keeps one entry per CDR3 protein. The sample gives fewer than 500,000 distinct CDR3 sequences, around an eighth of which show up once; about 20% is in the top ten. The receptor was isolated from a man aged 25 to 45 with Graves' hyperthyroidism that later progressed to Graves' ophthalmopathy. The specimen sequenced was blood. V usage is TRBV30 and J usage is TRBJ2-3, with TRBD1 matching 10 bases. The DNA of the CDR3 is TGTGCCTGGAGTGGACAGGGGGCTATCACAGATACGCAGTATTTT. Protein sequence: CAWSGQGAITDTQYF.